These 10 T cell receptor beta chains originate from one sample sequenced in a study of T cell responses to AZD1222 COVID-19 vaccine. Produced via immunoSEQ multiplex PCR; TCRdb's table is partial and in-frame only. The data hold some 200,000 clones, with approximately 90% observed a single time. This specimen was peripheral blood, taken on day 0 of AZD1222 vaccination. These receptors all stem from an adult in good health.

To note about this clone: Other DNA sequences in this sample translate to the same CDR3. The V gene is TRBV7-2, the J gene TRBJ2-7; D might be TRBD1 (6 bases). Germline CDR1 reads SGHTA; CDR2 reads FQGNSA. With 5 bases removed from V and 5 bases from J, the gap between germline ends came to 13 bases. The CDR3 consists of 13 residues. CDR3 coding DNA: TGTGCCAGCAGCATTAGGTCAGGGGACGAGCAGTACTTC. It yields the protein CASSIRSGDEQYF.

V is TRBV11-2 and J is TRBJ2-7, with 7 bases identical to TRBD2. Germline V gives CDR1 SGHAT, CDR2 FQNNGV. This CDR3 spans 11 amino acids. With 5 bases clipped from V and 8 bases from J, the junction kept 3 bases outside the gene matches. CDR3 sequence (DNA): TGTGCCAGCAGCCTGACTAGCAAGCAGTACTTC. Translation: CASSLTSKQYF. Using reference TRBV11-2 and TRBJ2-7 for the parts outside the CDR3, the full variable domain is EAGVAQSPRYKIIEKRQSVAFWCNPISGHATLYWYQQILGQGPKLLIQFQNNGVVDDSQLPKDRFSAERLKGVDSTLKIQPAKLEDSAVYLCASSLTSKQYFGPGTRLTVT.

Here the CDR3 DNA reads TGTGCCAGCAGTTACTCCAGACTTTACCAATACAATGAGCAGTTCTTC. It encodes CASSYSRLYQYNEQFF. The rearrangement links TRBV6-2 or TRBV6-3 to TRBJ2-1; D uncertain. Germline CDR1 is MNHEY and CDR2 is SVGEGT. The CDR3 totals 16 residues. Trimming shortened V by 0 bases and J by 4 bases, and 13 bases separated the two germline ends.

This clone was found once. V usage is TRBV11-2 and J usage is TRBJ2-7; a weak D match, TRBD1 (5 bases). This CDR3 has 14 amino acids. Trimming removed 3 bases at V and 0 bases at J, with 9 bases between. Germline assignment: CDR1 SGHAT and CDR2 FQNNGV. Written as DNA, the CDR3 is TGTGCCAGCAGCTTTGCGGACATCTCCTACGAGCAGTACTTC. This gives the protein CASSFADISYEQYF.

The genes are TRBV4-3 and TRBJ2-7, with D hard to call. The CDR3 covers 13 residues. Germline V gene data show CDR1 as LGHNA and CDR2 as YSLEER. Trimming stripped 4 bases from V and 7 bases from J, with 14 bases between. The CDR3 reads CASSLAGSDEQYF. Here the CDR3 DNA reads TGCGCCAGCAGCCTCGCCGGGTCGGATGAGCAGTACTTC.

CDR3 sequence (DNA): TGTGCCAGCAGCCCCGGGGGGCGAGAGACCCAGTACTTC. Translation gives CASSPGGRETQYF. This chain links TRBV3-1 (or the pseudogene TRBV3-2) with TRBJ2-5; a weak D match, TRBD2 (7 bases). V dropped 4 bases and J dropped 4 bases, with 10 bases sitting between them. The CDR3 sequence is 13 residues long. The germline V gene encodes CDR1 LGHDT and CDR2 YNNKEL (reference sequence).

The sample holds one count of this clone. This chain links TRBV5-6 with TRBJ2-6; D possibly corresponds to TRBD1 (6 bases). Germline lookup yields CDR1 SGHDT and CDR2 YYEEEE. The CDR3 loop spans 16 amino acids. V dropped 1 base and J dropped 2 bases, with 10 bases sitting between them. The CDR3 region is CASSLQGGTGANVLTF. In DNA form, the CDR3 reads TGTGCCAGCAGCTTGCAAGGGGGTACTGGGGCCAACGTCCTGACTTTC.

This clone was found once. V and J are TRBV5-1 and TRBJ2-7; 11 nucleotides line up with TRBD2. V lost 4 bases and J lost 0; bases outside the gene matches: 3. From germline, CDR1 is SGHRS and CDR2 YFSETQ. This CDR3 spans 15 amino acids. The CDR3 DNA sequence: TGCGCCAGCAGCCCCACTAGCGGGGGCTCCTACGAGCAGTACTTC. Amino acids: CASSPTSGGSYEQYF. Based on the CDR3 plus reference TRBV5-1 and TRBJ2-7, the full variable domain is KAGVTQTPRYLIKTRGQQVTLSCSPISGHRSVSWYQQTPGQGLQFLFEYFSETQRNKGNFPGRFSGRQFSNSRSEMNVSTLELGDSALYLCASSPTSGGSYEQYFGPGTRLTVT.

The CDR3 protein is CASRGGTPGAGLFF. As DNA, the CDR3 is TGTGCCAGCAGGGGGGGCACCCCAGGAGCCGGACTGTTTTTT. The V call is TRBV2, the J call TRBJ1-4, with D possibly being TRBD1 (6 bases). Trimming removed 6 bases at V and 13 bases at J, with 21 bases between. CDR1 and CDR2 from the germline V gene are SNHLY and FYNNEI. The CDR3 spans 14 residues. The entire variable domain, with the rest obtained from reference TRBV2 and TRBJ1-4, is as follows: EPEVTQTPSHQVTQMGQEVILRCVPISNHLYFYWYRQILGQKVEFLVSFYNNEISEKSEIFDDQFSVERPDGSNFTLKIRSTKLEDSAMYFCASRGGTPGAGLFFGSGTQLSVL.

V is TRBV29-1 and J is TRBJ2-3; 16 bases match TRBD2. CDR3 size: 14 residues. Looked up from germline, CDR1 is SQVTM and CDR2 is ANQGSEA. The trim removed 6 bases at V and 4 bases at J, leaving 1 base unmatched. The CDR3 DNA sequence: TGCAGCGTAGGGACTAGCGGGAGGGCAGATACGCAGTATTTT. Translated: CSVGTSGRADTQYF.